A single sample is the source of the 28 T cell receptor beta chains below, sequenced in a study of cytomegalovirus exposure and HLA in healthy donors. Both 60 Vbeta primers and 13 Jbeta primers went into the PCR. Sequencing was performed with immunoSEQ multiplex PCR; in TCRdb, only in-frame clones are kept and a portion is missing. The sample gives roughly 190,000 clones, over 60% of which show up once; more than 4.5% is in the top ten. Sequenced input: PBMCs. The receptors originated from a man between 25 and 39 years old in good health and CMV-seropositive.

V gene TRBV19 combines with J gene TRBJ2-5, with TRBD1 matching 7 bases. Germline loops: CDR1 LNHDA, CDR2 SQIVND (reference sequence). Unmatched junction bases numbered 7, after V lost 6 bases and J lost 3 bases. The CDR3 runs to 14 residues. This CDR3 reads CASRDEQGKETQYF. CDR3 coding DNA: TGTGCCAGTAGGGACGAACAGGGGAAAGAGACCCAGTACTTC. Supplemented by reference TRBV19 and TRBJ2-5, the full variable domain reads DGGITQSPKYLFRKEGQNVTLSCEQNLNHDAMYWYRQDPGQGLRLIYYSQIVNDFQKGDIAEGYSVSREKKESFPLTVTSAQKNPTAFYLCASRDEQGKETQYFGPGTRLLVL.

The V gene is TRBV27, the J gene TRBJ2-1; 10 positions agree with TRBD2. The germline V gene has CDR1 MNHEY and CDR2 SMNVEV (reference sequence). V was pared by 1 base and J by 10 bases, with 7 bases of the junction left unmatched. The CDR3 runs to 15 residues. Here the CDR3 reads CASSLLERGGLEQFF. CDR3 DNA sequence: TGTGCCAGCAGTTTATTGGAGCGGGGGGGCCTGGAGCAGTTCTTC.

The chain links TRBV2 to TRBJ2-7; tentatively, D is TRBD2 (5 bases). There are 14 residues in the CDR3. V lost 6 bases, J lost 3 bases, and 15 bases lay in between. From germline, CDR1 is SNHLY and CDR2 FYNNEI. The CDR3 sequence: CASSPLAILYEQYF. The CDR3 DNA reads TGTGCCAGCAGCCCCCTAGCCATCCTCTACGAGCAGTACTTC.

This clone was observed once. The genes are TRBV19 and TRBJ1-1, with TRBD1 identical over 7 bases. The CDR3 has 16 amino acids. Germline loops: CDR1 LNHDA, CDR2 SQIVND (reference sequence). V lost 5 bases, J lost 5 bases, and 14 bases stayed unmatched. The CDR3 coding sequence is TGTGCCAGTAGTCCCAACCTCAGGGGGAAGGGGACTGAAGCTTTCTTT. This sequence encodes CASSPNLRGKGTEAFF.

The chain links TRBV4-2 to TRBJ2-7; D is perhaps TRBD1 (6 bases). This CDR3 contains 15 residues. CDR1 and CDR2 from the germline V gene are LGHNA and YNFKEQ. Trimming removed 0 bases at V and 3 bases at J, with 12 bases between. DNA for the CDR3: TGTGCCAGCAGCCAAGAAAGAAACAGGGTCTACGAGCAGTACTTC. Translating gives CASSQERNRVYEQYF.

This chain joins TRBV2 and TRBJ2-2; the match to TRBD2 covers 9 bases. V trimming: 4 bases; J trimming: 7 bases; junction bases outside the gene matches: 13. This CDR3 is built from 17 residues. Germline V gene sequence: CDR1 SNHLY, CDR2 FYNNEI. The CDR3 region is CASSAVVAGGPSGELFF. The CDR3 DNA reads TGTGCCAGCAGTGCCGTGGTTGCGGGGGGGCCAAGCGGGGAGCTGTTTTTT.

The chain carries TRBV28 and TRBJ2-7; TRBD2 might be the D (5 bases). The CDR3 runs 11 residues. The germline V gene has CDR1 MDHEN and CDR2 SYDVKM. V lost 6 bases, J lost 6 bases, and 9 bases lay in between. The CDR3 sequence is CASSTRGEQYF. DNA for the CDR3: TGTGCCAGCAGCACCCGGGGCGAGCAGTACTTC.

The CDR3 sequence is CASSLDFGRDGYTF. The CDR3 coding sequence is TGTGCCAGCAGTTTGGACTTCGGGAGAGATGGCTACACCTTC. The chain employs TRBV27 and TRBJ1-2; D uncertain. The CDR3 is 14 amino acids. Trimming cost V 3 bases and J 6 bases, with 14 bases left between them. CDR1 is MNHEY, CDR2 SMNVEV, per germline (reference sequence).

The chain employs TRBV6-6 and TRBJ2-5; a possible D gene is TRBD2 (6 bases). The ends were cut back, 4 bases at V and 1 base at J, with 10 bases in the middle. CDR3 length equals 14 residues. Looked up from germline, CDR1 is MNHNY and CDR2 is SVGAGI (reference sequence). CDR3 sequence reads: CASSLGGAQETQYF. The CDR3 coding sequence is TGTGCCAGCAGTTTGGGCGGGGCCCAAGAGACCCAGTACTTC.

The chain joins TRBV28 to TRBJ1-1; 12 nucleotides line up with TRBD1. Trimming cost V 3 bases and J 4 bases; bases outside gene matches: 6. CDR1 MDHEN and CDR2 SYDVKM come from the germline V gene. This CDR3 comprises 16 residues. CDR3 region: CASSFRDRGRGTEAFF. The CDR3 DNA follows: TGTGCCAGCAGTTTCCGGGACAGGGGGCGCGGCACTGAAGCTTTCTTT. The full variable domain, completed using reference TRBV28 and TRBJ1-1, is DVKVTQSSRYLVKRTGEKVFLECVQDMDHENMFWYRQDPGLGLRLIYFSYDVKMKEKGDIPEGYSVSREKKERFSLILESASTNQTSMYLCASSFRDRGRGTEAFFGQGTRLTVV.

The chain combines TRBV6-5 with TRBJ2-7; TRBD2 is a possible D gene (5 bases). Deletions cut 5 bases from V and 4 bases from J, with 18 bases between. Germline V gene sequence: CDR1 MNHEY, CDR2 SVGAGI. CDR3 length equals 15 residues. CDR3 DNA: TGTGCCAGCAGTCCCAGCACTAGAGCCGGGTACGAGCAGTACTTC. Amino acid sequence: CASSPSTRAGYEQYF.

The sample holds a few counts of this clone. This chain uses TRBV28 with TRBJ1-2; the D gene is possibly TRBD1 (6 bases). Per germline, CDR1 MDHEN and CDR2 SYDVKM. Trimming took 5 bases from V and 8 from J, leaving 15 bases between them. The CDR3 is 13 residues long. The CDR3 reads CASSLLDRRGYTF. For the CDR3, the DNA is TGTGCCAGCAGTCTTTTAGACAGGAGGGGCTACACCTTC.

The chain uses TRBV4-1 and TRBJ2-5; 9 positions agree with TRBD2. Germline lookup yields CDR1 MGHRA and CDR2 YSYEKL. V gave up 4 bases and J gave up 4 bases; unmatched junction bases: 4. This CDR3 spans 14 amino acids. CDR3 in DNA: TGCGCCAGCAGCCGCCGGACTAGCGTAGAGACCCAGTACTTC. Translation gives CASSRRTSVETQYF.

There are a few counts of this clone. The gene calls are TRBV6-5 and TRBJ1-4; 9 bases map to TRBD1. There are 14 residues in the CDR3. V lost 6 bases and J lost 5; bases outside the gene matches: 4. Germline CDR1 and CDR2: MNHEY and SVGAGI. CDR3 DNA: TGTGCCAGCAGCTGGGACAGGGCAAATGAAAAACTGTTTTTT. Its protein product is CASSWDRANEKLFF.

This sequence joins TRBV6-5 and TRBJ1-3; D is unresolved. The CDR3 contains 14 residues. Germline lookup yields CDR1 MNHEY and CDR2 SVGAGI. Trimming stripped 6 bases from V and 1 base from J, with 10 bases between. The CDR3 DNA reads TGTGCCAGCAGCTCCCCCCCTTCTGGAAACACCATATATTTT. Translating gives CASSSPPSGNTIYF.

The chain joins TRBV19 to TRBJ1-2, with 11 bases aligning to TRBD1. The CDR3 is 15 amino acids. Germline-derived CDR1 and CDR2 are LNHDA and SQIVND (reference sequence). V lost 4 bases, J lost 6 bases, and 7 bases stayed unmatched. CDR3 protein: CASSKPGQGGDGYTF. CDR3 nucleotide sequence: TGTGCCAGTAGTAAACCGGGACAGGGGGGAGATGGCTACACCTTC. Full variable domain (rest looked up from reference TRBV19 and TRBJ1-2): DGGITQSPKYLFRKEGQNVTLSCEQNLNHDAMYWYRQDPGQGLRLIYYSQIVNDFQKGDIAEGYSVSREKKESFPLTVTSAQKNPTAFYLCASSKPGQGGDGYTFGSGTRLTVV.

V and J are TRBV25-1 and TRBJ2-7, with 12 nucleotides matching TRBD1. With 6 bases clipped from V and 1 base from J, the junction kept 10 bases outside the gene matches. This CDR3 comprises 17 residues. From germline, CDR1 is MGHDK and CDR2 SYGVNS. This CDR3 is CASSRGQGAVSSYEQYF. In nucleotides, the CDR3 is TGTGCCAGCAGCCGGGGACAGGGGGCGGTTAGTTCCTACGAGCAGTACTTC.

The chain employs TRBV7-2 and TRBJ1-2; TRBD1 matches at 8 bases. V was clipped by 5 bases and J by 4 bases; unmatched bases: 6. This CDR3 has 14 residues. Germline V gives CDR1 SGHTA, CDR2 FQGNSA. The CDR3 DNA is TGTGCCAGCAGCCCGGGACAGGAACCCTATGGCTACACCTTC. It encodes CASSPGQEPYGYTF.

The CDR3 sequence is CASSLVSSGSGGYNEQFF. The CDR3 nucleotides read TGCGCCAGCAGCTTGGTCTCTAGCGGGAGTGGTGGGTACAATGAGCAGTTCTTC. This rearrangement joins TRBV5-1 to TRBJ2-1; 10 nucleotides align to TRBD2. Trimming cost V 0 bases and J 4 bases; bases outside gene matches: 10. Germline V gene lookup returns CDR1 SGHRS and CDR2 YFSETQ. The CDR3 loop spans 18 amino acids.

CDR3 in DNA: TGTGCCAGCAGCTTAGGTTACACTAGCGGACTGGGGACCCAGTACTTC. Amino acid sequence: CASSLGYTSGLGTQYF. The chain joins TRBV7-2 to TRBJ2-5; 8 bases map to TRBD2. V trimming: 1 base; J trimming: 7 bases; junction bases outside the gene matches: 11. From germline, CDR1 is SGHTA and CDR2 FQGNSA. The CDR3 is 16 amino acids.

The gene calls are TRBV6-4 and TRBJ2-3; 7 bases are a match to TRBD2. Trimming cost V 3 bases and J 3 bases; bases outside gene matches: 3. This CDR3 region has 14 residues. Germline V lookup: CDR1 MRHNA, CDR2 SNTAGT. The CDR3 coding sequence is TGTGCCAGCAGTGAACGGGGGGAAACAGATACGCAGTATTTT. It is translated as CASSERGETDTQYF.

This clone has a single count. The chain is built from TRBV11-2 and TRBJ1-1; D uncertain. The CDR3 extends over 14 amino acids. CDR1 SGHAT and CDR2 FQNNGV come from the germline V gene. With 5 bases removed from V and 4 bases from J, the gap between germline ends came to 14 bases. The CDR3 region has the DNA TGTGCCAGCAGCCCAGCAAGCAGAGGCACTGAAGCTTTCTTT. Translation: CASSPASRGTEAFF.

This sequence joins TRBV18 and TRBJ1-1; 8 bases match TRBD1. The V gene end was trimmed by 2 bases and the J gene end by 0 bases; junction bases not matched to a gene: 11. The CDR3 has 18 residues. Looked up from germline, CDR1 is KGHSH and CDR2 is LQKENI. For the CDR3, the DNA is TGTGCCAGCTCACCAACCGGGACAGGCATAGGCATGAACACTGAAGCTTTCTTT. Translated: CASSPTGTGIGMNTEAFF.

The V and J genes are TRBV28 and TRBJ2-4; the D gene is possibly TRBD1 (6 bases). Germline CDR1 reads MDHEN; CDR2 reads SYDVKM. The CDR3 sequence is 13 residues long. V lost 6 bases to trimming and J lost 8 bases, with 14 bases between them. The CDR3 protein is CASREQGVDIQYF. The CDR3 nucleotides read TGTGCCAGCAGGGAACAGGGTGTAGACATTCAGTACTTC.

CDR3: CASSQAGNEQFF. DNA for the CDR3: TGTGCCAGCAGCCAGGCCGGCAATGAGCAGTTCTTC. The chain recombines TRBV7-9 with TRBJ2-1, with D uncertain. From germline, CDR1 is SEHNR and CDR2 FQNEAQ (reference sequence). The CDR3 consists of 12 residues. The germline V and J ends were trimmed by 5 bases and 6 bases, with 8 bases remaining between them.

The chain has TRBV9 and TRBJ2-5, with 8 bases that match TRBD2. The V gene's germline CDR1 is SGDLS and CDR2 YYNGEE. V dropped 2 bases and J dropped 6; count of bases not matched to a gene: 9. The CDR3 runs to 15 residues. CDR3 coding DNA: TGTGCCAGCAGCGTTCGAACGGGAGGGACACAGACCCAGTACTTC. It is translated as CASSVRTGGTQTQYF.

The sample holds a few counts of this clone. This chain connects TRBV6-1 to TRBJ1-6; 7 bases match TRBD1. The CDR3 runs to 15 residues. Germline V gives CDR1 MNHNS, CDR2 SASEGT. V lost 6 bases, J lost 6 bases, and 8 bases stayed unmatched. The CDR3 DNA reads TGTGCCAGCAGCCCGAACAGGGGAATTAATTCACCCCTCCACTTT. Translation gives CASSPNRGINSPLHF.

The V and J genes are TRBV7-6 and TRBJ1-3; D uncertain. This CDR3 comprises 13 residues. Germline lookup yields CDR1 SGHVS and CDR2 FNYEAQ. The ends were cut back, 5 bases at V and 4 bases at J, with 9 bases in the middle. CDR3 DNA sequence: TGTGCCAGCAGCCTCGAGGGCGGAAACACCATATATTTT. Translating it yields CASSLEGGNTIYF. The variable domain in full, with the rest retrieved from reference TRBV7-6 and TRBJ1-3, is GAGVSQSPRYKVTKRGQDVALRCDPISGHVSLYWYRQALGQGPEFLTYFNYEAQQDKSGLPNDRFSAERPEGSISTLTIQRTEQRDSAMYRCASSLEGGNTIYFGEGSWLTVV.